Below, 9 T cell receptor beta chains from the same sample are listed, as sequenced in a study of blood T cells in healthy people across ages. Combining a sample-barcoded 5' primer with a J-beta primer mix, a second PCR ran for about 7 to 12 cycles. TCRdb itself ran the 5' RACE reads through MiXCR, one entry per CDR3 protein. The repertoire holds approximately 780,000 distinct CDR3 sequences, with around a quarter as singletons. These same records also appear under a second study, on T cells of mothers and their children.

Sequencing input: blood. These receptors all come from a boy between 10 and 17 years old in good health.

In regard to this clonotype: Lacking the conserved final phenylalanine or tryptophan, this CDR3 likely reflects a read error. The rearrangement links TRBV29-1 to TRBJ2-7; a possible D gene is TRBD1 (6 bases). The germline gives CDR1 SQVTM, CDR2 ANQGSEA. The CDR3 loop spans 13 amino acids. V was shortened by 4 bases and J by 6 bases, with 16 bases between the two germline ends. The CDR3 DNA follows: TGCAGCGTTGTCGGTCAGGGGACCTTCGAGCAGTACCTC. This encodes CSVVGQGTFEQYL.

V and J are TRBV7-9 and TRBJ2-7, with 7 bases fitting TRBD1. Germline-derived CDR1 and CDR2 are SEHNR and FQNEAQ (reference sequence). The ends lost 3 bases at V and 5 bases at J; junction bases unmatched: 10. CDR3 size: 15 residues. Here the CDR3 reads CASSFPTGMYHEQYF. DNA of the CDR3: TGTGCCAGCAGCTTCCCGACAGGGATGTATCACGAGCAGTACTTC.

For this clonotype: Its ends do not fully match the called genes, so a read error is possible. CDR3 sequence (DNA): TGTGCCAGCAGCTTAATGTCGGACACTTACGAAAATTTT. It translates to CASSLMSDTYENF. The genes are TRBV7-2 and TRBJ2-3; possible D gene TRBD1, 5 bases. The CDR3 loop spans 13 amino acids. Germline V gives CDR1 SGHTA, CDR2 FQGNSA.

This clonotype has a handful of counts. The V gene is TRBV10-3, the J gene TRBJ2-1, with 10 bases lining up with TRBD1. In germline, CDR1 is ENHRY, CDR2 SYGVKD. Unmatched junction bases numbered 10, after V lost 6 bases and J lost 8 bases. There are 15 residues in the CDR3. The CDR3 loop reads CAIRGSDRGLYEQFF. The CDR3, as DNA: TGTGCCATCAGGGGGTCGGACAGGGGGTTGTATGAGCAGTTCTTC.

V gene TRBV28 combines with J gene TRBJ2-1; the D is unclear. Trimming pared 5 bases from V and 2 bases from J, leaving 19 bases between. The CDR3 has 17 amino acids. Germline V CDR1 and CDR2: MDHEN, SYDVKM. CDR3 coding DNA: TGTGCCAGCAGTCCCTTAAATAGTGGGTACACCTACAATGAGCAGTTCTTC. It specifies CASSPLNSGYTYNEQFF.

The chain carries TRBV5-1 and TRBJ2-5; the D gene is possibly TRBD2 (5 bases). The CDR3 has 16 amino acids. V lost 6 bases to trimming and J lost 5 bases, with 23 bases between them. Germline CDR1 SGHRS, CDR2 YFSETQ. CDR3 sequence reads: CASIPSLTGTGETQYF. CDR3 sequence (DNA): TGCGCCAGCATCCCCTCTCTGACTGGAACGGGGGAGACCCAGTACTTC.

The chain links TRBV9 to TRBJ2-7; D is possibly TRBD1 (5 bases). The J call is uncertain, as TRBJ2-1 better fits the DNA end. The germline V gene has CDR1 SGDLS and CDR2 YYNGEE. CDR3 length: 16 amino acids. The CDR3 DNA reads TGTGCCAGCAGCCCCACAGGTCCCCATGAACACAATGAGCAGTTCTTC. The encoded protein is CASSPTGPHEHNEQFF.

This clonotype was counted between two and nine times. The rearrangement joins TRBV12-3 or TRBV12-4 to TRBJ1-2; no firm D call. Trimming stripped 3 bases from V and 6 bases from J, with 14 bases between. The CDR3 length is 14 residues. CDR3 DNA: TGTGCCAGCAGTTTTATCTTTTCGGGAAATGGCTACACCTTC. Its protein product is CASSFIFSGNGYTF.

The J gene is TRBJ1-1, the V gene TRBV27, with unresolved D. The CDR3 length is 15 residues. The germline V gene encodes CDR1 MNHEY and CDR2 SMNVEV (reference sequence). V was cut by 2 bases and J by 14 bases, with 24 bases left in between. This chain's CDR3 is CASSLILRAGRPDFF. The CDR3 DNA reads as TGTGCCAGCAGTTTAATTTTACGTGCGGGGAGACCAGACTTCTTT.